This T cell receptor beta chain was profiled in a study of blood T cell repertoires in COVID-19. Authors' methods: Amplification of reference gene primers provided the estimated nucleated cell counts. Profiled with immunoSEQ multiplex PCR; TCRdb holds only in-frame clones, not every one. That table furnishes V, J and clone size, whereas the DNA furnished D and trimming. The data hold around 450,000 clones, with nearly 90% observed a single time. This CDR3 region has 16 residues. CDR1 and CDR2 from the germline V gene are SQVTM and ANQGSEA. Trimming cost V 6 bases and J 0 bases; bases outside gene matches: 12. In terms of age and location, participants ranged from roughly 18 to 90 years and lived in under 30 US areas. Donors were grouped by their self-reported clinical history.

The source of this sequence is a woman aged 18-29 years with acute COVID-19. The sample taken for sequencing was PBMCs or T cells enriched from blood (not recorded which). The J gene is TRBJ2-3, the V gene TRBV29-1, with 7 bases that match TRBD2. The DNA for the CDR3 is TGCAGCGTGCCCCGGCAGGCTAGCGGAAGCACAGATACGCAGTATTTT. Its protein is CSVPRQASGSTDTQYF.